A single sample gave rise to the 10 T cell receptor beta chains below, sequenced in a study of CD8 T cells in Susac syndrome. The RNA input was roughly 0.45 to 1 ug, and it was reverse transcribed with random hexamers. TCRdb called the immunoSEQ multiplex PCR reads again in MiXCR, with one record for every CDR3 protein. Of about 1,400 distinct CDR3 sequences in the sample, under 80% are singletons; the top ten hold about a quarter. Staining for CD27 and CD45RA defined the memory subsets that guided TEMRA sorting. Specimen: CD8+ TEMRA cells from PBMCs. Documented subset: FACS-sorted terminally differentiated effector memory CD8+ T cells re-expressing CD45RA (CD8+ TEMRA). The receptor set was obtained from a human donor with Susac syndrome.

V and J are TRBV30 and TRBJ2-3; tentatively, D is TRBD1 (6 bases). CDR1 is GTSNPN, CDR2 SVGIG, per germline (reference sequence). The CDR3 runs to 16 residues. V lost 2 bases and J 5 bases, leaving 20 bases between the germline ends. CDR3 loop: CAWSFTDSQQGDTQYF. The CDR3 DNA reads as TGTGCCTGGAGTTTCACGGACAGCCAACAGGGAGATACGCAGTATTTT.

The chain uses TRBV19 and TRBJ1-5; D gene ambiguous. Germline V gene lookup returns CDR1 LNHDA and CDR2 SQIVND (reference sequence). V shed 3 bases and J shed 10 bases, with 10 bases lying between them. This CDR3 is built from 12 residues. CDR3 sequence reads: CASSIWYPPQHF. In DNA, the CDR3 is TGTGCCAGTAGTATCTGGTACCCCCCCCAGCATTTT.

V gene TRBV7-9 combines with J gene TRBJ2-1, with 11 bases that match TRBD2. V lost 1 base, J lost 8 bases, and 4 bases stayed unmatched. This CDR3 contains 15 residues. CDR1 is SEHNR, CDR2 FQNEAQ, per germline (reference sequence). The CDR3 loop is CASSLDSGGAHEQFF. In DNA form, the CDR3 reads TGTGCCAGCAGCTTAGATAGCGGGGGGGCTCATGAGCAGTTCTTC.

By share, this clonotype ranks as hyperexpanded. The genes are TRBV7-3 and TRBJ2-1; D may be TRBD1 (5 bases). Germline V CDR1 and CDR2: SGHTA, FQGTGA. The length of the CDR3 is 16 residues. Trimming removed 2 bases at V and 2 bases at J, with 13 bases between. In nucleotides, the CDR3 is TGTGCCAGCAGCTTAGACCCCAGGGTACCCTACAATGAGCAGTTCTTC. Translated: CASSLDPRVPYNEQFF.

This clonotype is labeled large. The genes are TRBV7-9 and TRBJ2-5; no firm D call. CDR1 is SEHNR, CDR2 FQNEAQ, per germline (reference sequence). V lost 0 bases and J 2 bases, leaving 10 bases between the germline ends. The CDR3 totals 15 residues. This CDR3 is CASSLAFRAQETQYF. CDR3 DNA: TGTGCCAGCAGCTTAGCGTTTCGGGCTCAAGAGACCCAGTACTTC.

The CDR3 here is CASSAELQGTGELFF. As DNA, the CDR3 is TGTGCCAGCAGCGCCGAACTACAGGGAACCGGGGAGCTGTTTTTT. The rearrangement joins TRBV5-4 to TRBJ2-2, with D perhaps matching TRBD1 (6 bases). The CDR3 is 15 residues long. The V end was cut by 4 bases, the J end by 5 bases, with 15 bases between. The germline V gene has CDR1 SGHNT and CDR2 YYREEE (reference sequence).

The chain has TRBV15 and TRBJ2-5, with 10 bases that match TRBD1. The germline V gene encodes CDR1 LNHNV and CDR2 YYDKDF (reference sequence). CDR3 size: 14 residues. V was pared by 4 bases and J by 3 bases, with 2 bases of the junction left unmatched. The CDR3 sequence: CATSKGTGEETQYF. CDR3 in DNA: TGTGCCACCAGCAAAGGGACAGGGGAAGAGACCCAGTACTTC.

CDR3 DNA: TGTGCCACCAGTGATTGGGACTCCCCCGGGAGGTTGGAGCAGTTCTTC. Its translation is CATSDWDSPGRLEQFF. The gene calls are TRBV24-1 and TRBJ2-1; 7 positions match TRBD2. Germline trimming cut 2 bases from V and 10 bases from J; bases unmatched to any gene: 13. The V gene's germline CDR1 is KGHDR and CDR2 SFDVKD. CDR3 length: 16 amino acids.

This chain connects TRBV5-1 to TRBJ2-3; 11 nucleotides align to TRBD2. Trimming removed 0 bases from V and 1 base from J; junction bases left unmatched: 13. In germline, CDR1 is SGHRS, CDR2 YFSETQ. The CDR3 has 20 amino acids. This CDR3 is CASSLAGSGGAGSGTDTQYF. The CDR3 DNA is TGCGCCAGCAGCTTGGCAGGTAGCGGGGGGGCCGGATCTGGCACAGATACGCAGTATTTT.

This chain uses TRBV24-1 with TRBJ2-1; TRBD2 agrees at 13 bases. The CDR3 contains 17 residues. J lost 10 bases, V lost 2 bases, and 10 bases had no gene match. The germline V gene has CDR1 KGHDR and CDR2 SFDVKD. CDR3 in DNA: TGTGCCACCAGTGATTCGGACCAAGGACTAGCGGGGGAAGAGCAGTTCTTC. Its translation: CATSDSDQGLAGEEQFF.